The entry below describes one TCR beta chain. Antigen unknown. Other DNA sequences of this sample code for an identical CDR3. The data stem from a study of CD8+ T cells in alopecia areata. Sequencing used cDNA as its template, made by extracting RNA and reverse transcribing it. Assay: immunoSEQ multiplex PCR; the TCRdb copy retains only in-frame clones and omits some. The sample holds more than 95,000 clones, 60% to 65% seen once. The treatment denotes: oral pan-JAK inhibitor, 5-10 mg twice daily. In germline, CDR1 is GTSNPN, CDR2 SVGIG (reference sequence). The CDR3 has 15 residues. Trimming at V came to 2 bases and at J to 4 bases, leaving 4 bases not matched to a gene. Regarding the study as a whole: It was lesional scalp, especially alopecia totalis/universalis, that showed higher clonality than normal scalp.

The receptor comes from a human donor with alopecia areata. Here the sequenced sample was CD4+ T cells sorted from blood, taken at week 4, from a patient treated with tofacitinib. V is TRBV30 and J is TRBJ2-1; 11 bases are a match to TRBD2. The CDR3 loop is CAWSRGTSGYNEQFF. The CDR3 region has the DNA TGTGCCTGGAGTCGAGGGACTAGCGGATACAATGAGCAGTTCTTC.